A selection of T cell receptor beta chains follows, all from one sample in a study of OX40 agonist ivuxolimab in advanced cancers. TCRdb's table, derived via immunoSEQ multiplex PCR, lists solely in-frame clones and lacks some. The table lists around 31,000 clones, around 90% of them singletons. The sample here was CD4+ or CD8+ T cells sorted from blood, taken in a trial of the OX40 agonist ivuxolimab. The receptors come from an adult with an advanced solid tumor such as melanoma, head and neck, liver or kidney cancer. CDR3s include the opening cysteine and the closing phenylalanine or tryptophan. D genes are given only for firm matches. A clone size is listed for some rows: how often the clone was seen (once, few, many), or a class if it is expanded.

>11|NA|TRBV7-9|TRBJ1-1|NA
CASSLVESVFF
TGTGCCAGCAGCTTAGTAGAGTCGGTTTTCTTT
>14|NA|TRBV28|TRBJ1-3|NA
CASGNLYSGNTIYF
TGTGCCAGCGGAAATCTTTACTCTGGAAACACCATATATTTT
>16|NA|TRBV16|TRBJ2-1|NA
CASSGLPGPGLNEQFF
TGTGCCAGCAGCGGGCTTCCGGGACCGGGTCTCAATGAGCAGTTCTTC
>11|NA|TRBV29-1|TRBJ1-2|NA
CSVGPGDGYTF
TGCAGCGTTGGACCCGGGGATGGCTACACCTTC
>14|NA|TRBV5-1|TRBJ2-7|NA
CATHSHPGDYEQYF
TGCGCCACCCACTCCCACCCCGGGGATTACGAGCAGTACTTC
>16|NA|TRBV29-1|TRBJ2-7|NA
CSVEGQTGSSSYEQYF
TGCAGCGTTGAAGGTCAAACAGGGTCATCCTCCTACGAGCAGTACTTC
>12|NA|TRBV7-9|TRBJ2-7|NA
CASSLGTDEQYF
TGTGCCAGCAGCTTAGGAACAGACGAGCAGTACTTC
>11|NA|TRBV6-5|TRBJ1-1|once
CASNGWSEAFF
TGTGCCAGCAACGGGTGGTCTGAAGCTTTCTTT
>15|NA|TRBV4-3|TRBJ1-5|NA
CASSPGWVSNQPQHF
TGCGCCAGCAGCCCGGGGTGGGTTAGCAATCAGCCCCAGCATTTT
>15|NA|TRBV5-1|TRBJ1-6|NA
CASSLTGSDNSPLHF
TGCGCCAGCAGCTTGACTGGGTCCGATAATTCACCCCTCCACTTT
>16|TRBD1|TRBV4-1|TRBJ1-4|NA
CASSHPRDRGSAELFF
TGCGCCAGCAGCCACCCACGGGACAGGGGATCGGCGGAACTGTTTTTT
>13|NA|TRBV7-9|TRBJ2-5|NA
CASSSQGAGEQYF
TGTGCCAGCAGCTCACAGGGAGCTGGGGAGCAGTACTTC
>16|NA|TRBV13|TRBJ1-1|NA
CASSLVEGNPIAEAFF
TGTGCCAGCAGCTTAGTCGAGGGGAACCCCATTGCTGAAGCTTTCTTT
>13|NA|TRBV28|TRBJ1-1|NA
CASSWVGNTEAFF
TGTGCCAGCAGTTGGGTGGGGAACACTGAAGCTTTCTTT
>16|NA|TRBV16|TRBJ2-2|NA
CASSQSRTGRSGELFF
TGTGCCAGCAGCCAATCCCGAACAGGGAGGTCCGGGGAGCTGTTTTTT
>13|NA|TRBV7-3|TRBJ2-7|NA
CASSLRASYEQYF
TGTGCCAGCAGCTTACGGGCTTCCTACGAGCAGTACTTC
>14|NA|TRBV9|TRBJ2-7|NA
CASSVGHPHYEQYF
TGTGCCAGCAGCGTGGGACATCCCCACTACGAGCAGTACTTC
>18|TRBD2|TRBV4-3|TRBJ2-1|NA
CASSHSLSGGSSYNEQFF
TGCGCCAGCAGCCATAGCTTAAGCGGGGGAAGCTCCTACAATGAGCAGTTCTTC
>13|NA|TRBV9|TRBJ2-7|NA
CASSGEGHYEQYF
TGTGCCAGCAGCGGAGAGGGACATTACGAGCAGTACTTC
>15|NA|TRBV4-3|TRBJ2-1|NA
CASSQDRAAYNEQFF
TGCGCCAGCAGCCAAGATCGTGCAGCCTACAATGAGCAGTTCTTC
>16|NA|TRBV2|TRBJ2-1|NA
CASRGVDPSSYNEQFF
TGTGCCAGCAGGGGGGTCGACCCGAGCTCCTACAATGAGCAGTTCTTC
>16|NA|TRBV27|TRBJ2-3|NA
CASSFRVVSGPDTQYF
TGTGCCAGCAGTTTTAGGGTAGTGTCGGGGCCAGATACGCAGTATTTT
>14|TRBD2|TRBV27|TRBJ2-1|NA
CASSLLADYNEQFF
TGTGCCAGCAGTTTACTAGCGGACTACAATGAGCAGTTCTTC
>11|NA|TRBV11-2|TRBJ2-3|NA
CASSWVDTQYF
TGTGCCAGCAGCTGGGTGGATACGCAGTATTTT
>14|TRBD1|TRBV27|TRBJ2-7|NA
CASSFDRGSYEQYF
TGTGCCAGCAGTTTCGACAGGGGTTCCTACGAGCAGTACTTC
>15|NA|TRBV4-3|TRBJ1-1|NA
CASSPTTESNTEAFF
TGCGCCAGCAGCCCCACTACAGAGTCGAACACTGAAGCTTTCTTT
>13|NA|TRBV11-2|TRBJ2-7|NA
CASRSRSSYEQYF
TGTGCCAGCAGGTCCAGGAGCTCCTACGAGCAGTACTTC
>13|TRBD1|TRBV28|TRBJ1-2|NA
CASSLLGWTGLDF
TGTGCCAGCAGTTTATTGGGTTGGACAGGACTAGACTTC
>13|NA|TRBV27|TRBJ2-7|NA
CASSLIPGYEQYF
TGTGCCAGCAGTTTAATCCCTGGATACGAGCAGTACTTC
>16|NA|TRBV5-4|TRBJ2-3|NA
CASSLVGGAYTDTQYF
TGTGCCAGCAGCTTGGTTGGAGGGGCCTACACAGATACGCAGTATTTT
>11|NA|TRBV29-1|TRBJ1-2|NA
CSVVGNKGYTF
TGCAGCGTGGTTGGGAATAAGGGCTACACCTTC